A single T cell receptor (beta chain) is shown here with its context. Its specificity is not known. This record comes from a study of T cell responses to AZD1222 COVID-19 vaccine. Regarding the study as a whole: Every sample of the repertoires postdated the peak T cell response. The study found Spike-specific TCR breadth and depth rose after two AZD1222 doses.

Assay: immunoSEQ multiplex PCR; the TCRdb copy retains only in-frame clones and omits some. Among fewer than 250,000 clones listed, around 94% were seen once. This TCR derives from an adult in good health. Sequencing used peripheral blood, obtained on day 0 of AZD1222 vaccination.

CDR3 in DNA: TGTGCCAGCAGTGAAAGTCAGAGTCCGAGCTATAGCAATCAGCCCCAGCATTTT. It encodes CASSESQSPSYSNQPQHF. The V call is TRBV2, the J call TRBJ1-5; D unclear. Germline values: CDR1 SNHLY, CDR2 FYNNEI. The CDR3 extends over 18 amino acids. V was clipped by 2 bases and J by 0 bases, with 17 bases between them.